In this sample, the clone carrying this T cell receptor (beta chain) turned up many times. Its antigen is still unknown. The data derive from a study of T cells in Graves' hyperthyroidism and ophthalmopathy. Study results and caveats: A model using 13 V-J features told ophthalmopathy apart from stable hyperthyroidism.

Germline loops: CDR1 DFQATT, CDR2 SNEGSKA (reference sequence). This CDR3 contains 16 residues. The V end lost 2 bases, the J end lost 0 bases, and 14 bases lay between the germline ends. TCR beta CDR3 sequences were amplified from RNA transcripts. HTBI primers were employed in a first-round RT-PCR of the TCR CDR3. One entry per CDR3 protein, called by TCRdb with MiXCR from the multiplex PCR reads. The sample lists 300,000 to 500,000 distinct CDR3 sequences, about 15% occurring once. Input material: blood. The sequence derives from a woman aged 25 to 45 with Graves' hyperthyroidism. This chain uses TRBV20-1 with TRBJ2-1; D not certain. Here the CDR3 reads CSARSRNGYSYNEQFF. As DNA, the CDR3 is TGCAGTGCTAGATCACGTAACGGATACTCCTACAATGAGCAGTTCTTC.